Following are 24 T cell receptor beta chains from one sample sequenced in a study of neoadjuvant nivolumab and ipilimumab in lung cancer. Clones were read by immunoSEQ multiplex PCR, and TCRdb kept only the in-frame ones, dropping some. The table has tens of thousands of clones, about 88% seen once. Sequences were derived from peripheral blood, sampled before neoadjuvant nivolumab, alone or with ipilimumab. Source of these receptors: an adult with non-small cell lung cancer.

This clone has only a few counts. V gene TRBV4-2 combines with J gene TRBJ2-7, with D maybe TRBD1 (6 bases). CDR3 length: 16 amino acids. Germline CDR1 and CDR2: LGHNA and YNFKEQ. V dropped 1 base and J dropped 0 bases, with 13 bases sitting between them. CDR3 DNA sequence: TGTGCCAGCAGCCAAGCCGACAGGCTTACCTCCTACGAGCAGTACTTC. This codes for CASSQADRLTSYEQYF.

This sequence joins TRBV10-1 and TRBJ2-1; TRBD2 might be the D (6 bases). This CDR3 spans 14 amino acids. V was pared by 4 bases and J by 4 bases, with 11 bases between. Germline V CDR1 and CDR2: WNHNN, SYGVQD (reference sequence). The CDR3, as DNA: TGCGCCAGCAGTGGTCCTAGCGCTTACAATGAGCAGTTCTTC. Its translation is CASSGPSAYNEQFF.

The chain combines TRBV28 with TRBJ2-7; 10 bases fit TRBD2. Germline CDR1 is MDHEN and CDR2 is SYDVKM. V trimming: 5 bases; J trimming: 4 bases; junction bases outside the gene matches: 5. This CDR3 is 14 amino acids long. CDR3 sequence: CASSLSGRTYEQYF. The CDR3 DNA reads as TGTGCCAGCAGTCTTAGCGGGAGGACTTACGAGCAGTACTTC.

The genes are TRBV30 and TRBJ2-3; 7 bases are shared with TRBD2. Per the germline V gene, CDR1 is GTSNPN and CDR2 is SVGIG (reference sequence). This CDR3 has 13 amino acids. V lost 0 bases to trimming and J lost 6 bases; unmatched junction nucleotides: 3. CDR3 nucleotide sequence: TGTGCCTGGAGTGTACACGGGGGGGATACGCAGTATTTT. It is translated as CAWSVHGGDTQYF.

The chain couples TRBV7-2 to TRBJ2-3; the D gene is possibly TRBD2 (5 bases). CDR3 size: 13 residues. CDR1 and CDR2 (germline): SGHTA, FQGNSA. The V gene lost 6 bases and the J gene lost 4 bases, with 11 bases spanning the gap. The CDR3 DNA follows: TGTGCCAGCAGGAGGGAGTCGGCAGATACGCAGTATTTT. Translating it yields CASRRESADTQYF.

The rearrangement joins TRBV6-1 to TRBJ2-3; TRBD2 aligns across 8 bases. This CDR3 comprises 15 residues. Trimming cost V 11 bases and J 1 base; bases outside gene matches: 11. Germline lookup yields CDR1 MNHNS and CDR2 SASEGT. CDR3 nucleotides: TGTGCCGCCCTGGTAGGAGCGGGGGGCACAGATACGCAGTATTTT. Its translation is CAALVGAGGTDTQYF.

The V gene is TRBV5-1, the J gene TRBJ2-7, with 8 nucleotides matching TRBD2. Germline V gives CDR1 SGHRS, CDR2 YFSETQ. After removal of 0 bases from V and 0 bases from J, the junction contained 8 bases not matched to a gene. The CDR3 covers 17 residues. The CDR3 protein is CASSLVPHGTSSYEQYF. CDR3 coding DNA: TGCGCCAGCAGCTTGGTCCCCCACGGGACTAGCTCCTACGAGCAGTACTTC.

The CDR3 region is CASTLRGSSYNEQFF. CDR3 DNA: TGTGCCAGCACCCTTAGGGGGAGCTCCTACAATGAGCAGTTCTTC. The chain couples TRBV9 to TRBJ2-1; the D gene is possibly TRBD1 (6 bases). The CDR3 totals 15 residues. Trimming pared 6 bases from V and 0 bases from J, leaving 13 bases between. The germline CDR1 and CDR2 sequences are SGDLS and YYNGEE.

This rearrangement joins TRBV5-1 to TRBJ2-2, with TRBD1 as a possible D gene (6 bases). The CDR3 sequence is 15 residues long. V lost 6 bases to trimming and J lost 7 bases, with 19 bases between them. Germline V gene data show CDR1 as SGHRS and CDR2 as YFSETQ. The CDR3 loop is CASNLDRMDGGELFF. In DNA form, the CDR3 reads TGCGCCAGCAACCTAGACAGGATGGACGGCGGGGAGCTGTTTTTT.

The chain combines TRBV30 with TRBJ2-1; D might be TRBD2 (7 bases). This CDR3 has 15 residues. Germline V gene data show CDR1 as GTSNPN and CDR2 as SVGIG (reference sequence). V lost 2 bases and J lost 6, with 17 bases in between. In nucleotides, the CDR3 is TGTGCCTGGAGTTTTCCGGGGGGCCTAGGCAATGAGCAGTTCTTC. Translating gives CAWSFPGGLGNEQFF.

The J gene is TRBJ2-7, the V gene TRBV18; 11 bases are shared with TRBD2. Germline-derived CDR1 and CDR2 are KGHSH and LQKENI. The CDR3 loop spans 16 amino acids. V shed 2 bases, J shed 5 bases, and the junction held 8 bases outside the gene matches. CDR3 in amino acids: CASSPSTSGSFHEQYF. The DNA of the CDR3 is TGTGCCAGCTCACCAAGCACTAGCGGGAGTTTCCACGAGCAGTACTTC.

The V gene is TRBV6-1, the J gene TRBJ2-7; D perhaps matches TRBD2 (5 bases). This CDR3 is 15 amino acids long. CDR1 is MNHNS, CDR2 SASEGT, per germline. Between the trimmed V and J ends, which lost 6 bases and 4 bases, there was a span of 19 bases. In nucleotides, the CDR3 is TGTGCCAGCAGCCCGGACTCCTATACGGTATACGAGCAGTACTTC. Protein: CASSPDSYTVYEQYF.

V is TRBV7-3 and J is TRBJ1-1, with D maybe TRBD1 (5 bases). The CDR3 loop spans 15 amino acids. Between the trimmed V and J ends, which lost 3 bases and 3 bases, there was a span of 14 bases. Germline V gives CDR1 SGHTA, CDR2 FQGTGA. For the CDR3, the DNA is TGTGCCAGCAGCTTTCGACCGGGGGGAGACACTGAAGCTTTCTTT. Translating gives CASSFRPGGDTEAFF.

V and J are TRBV10-3 and TRBJ1-2; D unclear. Trimming removed 3 bases at V and 1 base at J, with 9 bases between. Per the germline V gene, CDR1 is ENHRY and CDR2 is SYGVKD. The CDR3 has 14 amino acids. Written as DNA, the CDR3 is TGTGCCATCAGTGAAAGGGCTGATAACTATGGCTACACCTTC. This translates into CAISERADNYGYTF.

The V and J genes are TRBV9 and TRBJ2-3; D is undetermined. Germline V gives CDR1 SGDLS, CDR2 YYNGEE. V was clipped by 4 bases and J by 0 bases, with 18 bases between them. The CDR3 has 17 amino acids. The DNA of the CDR3 is TGTGCCAGCAGCCTCTCTTCGAAGATCGCTAGCACAGATACGCAGTATTTT. Translated: CASSLSSKIASTDTQYF.

The table lists this clone with a few counts. The rearrangement links TRBV29-1 to TRBJ2-1; 10 bases map to TRBD2. V lost 1 base and J lost 5; bases outside the gene matches: 2. Germline V lookup: CDR1 SQVTM, CDR2 ANQGSEA. The CDR3 contains 14 residues. DNA for the CDR3: TGCAGCGTTGAAGGGCTAGCGGGGGACAATGAGCAGTTCTTC. It specifies CSVEGLAGDNEQFF.

V is TRBV30 and J is TRBJ1-3; TRBD1 matches 7 bases. The CDR3 spans 15 residues. V was pared by 3 bases and J by 0 bases, with 5 bases of the junction left unmatched. Germline V gene lookup returns CDR1 GTSNPN and CDR2 SVGIG (reference sequence). CDR3 DNA sequence: TGTGCCTGGAGACCGACAGGGAACTCTGGAAACACCATATATTTT. Its protein is CAWRPTGNSGNTIYF.

The V gene is TRBV5-4, the J gene TRBJ1-2; no definite D call. CDR1 is SGHNT and CDR2 is YYREEE in the germline V gene (reference sequence). Trimming removed 0 bases at V and 8 bases at J, with 14 bases between. The CDR3 spans 14 residues. The CDR3 DNA sequence: TGTGCCAGCAGCTTGGATGTCGCGGGTAGGGGCTACACCTTC. This codes for CASSLDVAGRGYTF.

The chain is built from TRBV7-2 and TRBJ2-7; perhaps D is TRBD1 or TRBD2 (5 bases each). This CDR3 has 15 amino acids. Per germline, CDR1 SGHTA and CDR2 FQGNSA. V was trimmed by 7 bases and J by 4 bases, leaving 20 bases between them. This CDR3 is CASTRSRGREYEQYF. As DNA, the CDR3 is TGTGCCAGCACAAGATCGCGCGGCAGGGAGTACGAGCAGTACTTC.

The chain uses TRBV4-1 and TRBJ2-7, with 11 bases fitting TRBD2. Trimming cost V 4 bases and J 3 bases; bases outside gene matches: 8. This CDR3 has 16 amino acids. CDR1 MGHRA and CDR2 YSYEKL come from the germline V gene. CDR3 region: CASSPDLLAGVYEQYF. CDR3 DNA: TGCGCCAGCAGCCCAGATTTACTAGCGGGGGTCTACGAGCAGTACTTC.

The chain carries TRBV7-2 and TRBJ2-3, with D possibly being TRBD1 (5 bases). The CDR3 is 14 amino acids. V was cut by 2 bases and J by 6 bases, with 12 bases left in between. The germline CDR1 and CDR2 sequences are SGHTA and FQGNSA. CDR3 DNA sequence: TGTGCCAGCAGCTTATCCCCAGGGCTGGATACGCAGTATTTT. This encodes CASSLSPGLDTQYF.

This chain uses TRBV28 with TRBJ1-2; tentative D call: TRBD1 (5 bases). The V end was cut by 4 bases, the J end by 4 bases, with 13 bases between. CDR1 MDHEN and CDR2 SYDVKM come from the germline V gene. This CDR3 region has 14 residues. CDR3 DNA sequence: TGTGCCAGCAGTTCAGTGTCAGGGTTCTATGGCTACACCTTC. Translated: CASSSVSGFYGYTF.

This clone occurred once. CDR3 in DNA: TGTGCCAGCAGCTTATATCCGGGCTCTGGGGCCAACGTCCTGACTTTC. As protein: CASSLYPGSGANVLTF. The rearrangement uses TRBV7-2 and TRBJ2-6; D remains unclear. The CDR3 has 16 residues. The V end lost 2 bases, the J end lost 0 bases, and 8 bases lay between the germline ends. Germline V CDR1 and CDR2: SGHTA, FQGNSA.

The DNA of the CDR3 is TGCGCCAGCAGACTCCTAGAGTTGGGCACCGGGGAGCTGTTTTTT. It translates to CASRLLELGTGELFF. The chain employs TRBV5-1 and TRBJ2-2; the D is unclear. V shed 5 bases and J shed 4 bases, with 15 bases lying between them. Germline V lookup: CDR1 SGHRS, CDR2 YFSETQ. The CDR3 consists of 15 residues.